The T cell receptor (beta chain) under discussion was sequenced for a study of circulating and synovial CD4+ cells in juvenile arthritis. Study results and limitations: Deeper sequencing increased measured overlap with synovial clonotypes. Vbeta family usage analysis did not detect the pathogenic-like versus bulk difference.

In the case of this clone: Its target is unknown.

Profiled with immunoSEQ multiplex PCR; TCRdb holds only in-frame clones, not every one. The sample contains about 30,000 clones, just over 90% of which appear only once. Germline V gene lookup returns CDR1 SGHDT and CDR2 YYEEEE. Trimming pared 2 bases from V and 4 bases from J, leaving 9 bases between. The CDR3 covers 13 residues. The receptor was derived from a human donor with juvenile idiopathic arthritis. The sequencing input was CD4+ T cells from blood. The chain is built from TRBV5-6 and TRBJ2-5; possibly TRBD1 for D (5 bases). CDR3 nucleotide sequence: TGTGCCAGCAGCTTTGGACACCGAGAGACCCAGTACTTC. It is translated as CASSFGHRETQYF.